This passage covers 29 T cell receptor beta chains from one sample sequenced in a study of cytomegalovirus exposure and HLA in healthy donors. With 60 Vbeta and 13 Jbeta primers, the PCR was carried out. TCRdb keeps only in-frame clones here, not all; method: immunoSEQ multiplex PCR. The sample includes about 170,000 clones, around four fifths of them seen just once. The specimen was PBMCs. The receptor set was obtained from a boy younger than 10 in good health and CMV-seronegative.

J is TRBJ2-7 and V is TRBV10-3; TRBD1 is a possible D gene (6 bases). V was pared by 6 bases and J by 5 bases, with 11 bases between. The V gene's germline CDR1 is ENHRY and CDR2 SYGVKD. This CDR3 region has 12 residues. The CDR3 nucleotides are TGTGCCATCAGCGCAGGGGTCGACGAGCAGTACGTC. Residues: CAISAGVDEQYV.

For the CDR3, the DNA is TGTGCCAGCAGTTACCGACAGGAGAACTATGGCTACACCTTC. This translates into CASSYRQENYGYTF. The chain joins TRBV6-6 to TRBJ1-2; perhaps TRBD1 as D (6 bases). Germline V CDR1 and CDR2: MNHNY, SVGAGI (reference sequence). The CDR3 extends over 14 amino acids. Trimming stripped 2 bases from V and 2 bases from J, with 9 bases between.

The genes are TRBV5-1 and TRBJ2-7; tentative D call: TRBD2 (6 bases). Germline V CDR1 and CDR2: SGHRS, YFSETQ. This CDR3 contains 15 residues. Trimming removed 0 bases from V and 2 bases from J, with 12 bases in between. The CDR3 DNA sequence: TGCGCCAGCAGCTTGGCCGGGGGAATCACCTACGAGCAGTACTTC. Amino acids: CASSLAGGITYEQYF.

Only a few counts were recorded for this clone. The chain links TRBV30 to TRBJ1-2, with TRBD1 matching 7 bases. This CDR3 has 14 residues. The junction had 8 bases not matched to a gene; V was cut back by 3 bases and J by 4 bases. Germline V gene sequence: CDR1 GTSNPN, CDR2 SVGIG (reference sequence). The CDR3 DNA follows: TGTGCCTGGAGCAGACAGGGTTTCGGCTATGGCTACACCTTC. Amino acid sequence: CAWSRQGFGYGYTF.

The chain combines TRBV19 with TRBJ1-1, with D possibly TRBD1 on 6 matching bases. Germline V gene lookup returns CDR1 LNHDA and CDR2 SQIVND (reference sequence). This CDR3 contains 11 residues. Between the trimmed V and J ends, which lost 7 bases and 10 bases, there was a span of 13 bases. The CDR3 loop is CASTQGWRAFF. The CDR3 DNA follows: TGTGCCAGTACCCAGGGGTGGCGAGCTTTCTTT.

V usage is TRBV11-3 and J usage is TRBJ2-3; D uncertain. The germline V and J ends were trimmed by 0 bases and 2 bases, with 3 bases remaining between them. In germline, CDR1 is SGHNT, CDR2 YENEEA. This CDR3 has 13 residues. In DNA form, the CDR3 reads TGTGCCAGCAGCTTAGACCTCACAGATACGCAGTATTTT. Translating gives CASSLDLTDTQYF.

This chain joins TRBV2 and TRBJ1-4, with 8 bases that match TRBD1. Per germline, CDR1 SNHLY and CDR2 FYNNEI. V trimming: 5 bases; J trimming: 0 bases; junction bases outside the gene matches: 2. The CDR3 has 15 residues. The CDR3 loop reads CASSPDRATNEKLFF. For the CDR3, the DNA is TGTGCCAGCAGTCCGGACAGGGCAACTAATGAAAAACTGTTTTTT.

V and J are TRBV6-4 and TRBJ1-1; a possible D gene is TRBD1 (6 bases). CDR3 length: 16 amino acids. Trimming cost V 6 bases and J 0 bases, with 17 bases left between them. Germline V CDR1 and CDR2: MRHNA, SNTAGT. The CDR3 nucleotides are TGTGCCAGCAGCCCTCGCCACAGGGAGCTGAACACTGAAGCTTTCTTT. Residues: CASSPRHRELNTEAFF.

This sequence joins TRBV10-1 and TRBJ2-2; D may be TRBD1 (6 bases). CDR3 length: 14 amino acids. The V and J ends lost 4 bases and 1 base respectively, with 7 bases between them. The germline V gene has CDR1 WNHNN and CDR2 SYGVQD (reference sequence). CDR3 sequence (DNA): TGCGCCAGCAGTGTAGGGGGGAACACCGGGGAGCTGTTTTTT. This codes for CASSVGGNTGELFF.

This chain connects TRBV27 to TRBJ1-1; 8 nucleotides align to TRBD1. This CDR3 is built from 14 residues. After removal of 3 bases from V and 3 bases from J, the junction contained 3 bases not matched to a gene. Germline CDR1 reads MNHEY; CDR2 reads SMNVEV (reference sequence). Here the CDR3 DNA reads TGTGCCAGCAGTTTTGGACAGGGATACACTGAAGCTTTCTTT. This gives the protein CASSFGQGYTEAFF.

This sequence joins TRBV7-8 and TRBJ2-7, with D maybe TRBD1 (6 bases). The V gene lost 4 bases and the J gene lost 6 bases, with 19 bases spanning the gap. Germline loops: CDR1 SGHVS, CDR2 FQNEAQ. There are 15 residues in the CDR3. The CDR3 here is CASSSVQGSLLEQYF. CDR3 sequence (DNA): TGTGCCAGCAGCTCCGTACAGGGTTCATTGCTCGAGCAGTACTTC.

The J gene is TRBJ2-5, the V gene TRBV6-1; weak D call: TRBD2 (6 bases). The CDR3 loop spans 15 amino acids. Germline CDR1 reads MNHNS; CDR2 reads SASEGT. V was cut by 4 bases and J by 3 bases, with 15 bases left in between. The CDR3 nucleotides are TGTGCCAGCAGTGGGACTCCGGGAGTTAAAGAGACCCAGTACTTC. This codes for CASSGTPGVKETQYF.

This clone was recorded a few times. The V gene is TRBV27, the J gene TRBJ1-2; 8 bases align to TRBD1. Germline CDR1 and CDR2: MNHEY and SMNVEV (reference sequence). CDR3 length: 12 residues. V lost 6 bases to trimming and J lost 4 bases; unmatched junction nucleotides: 1. This CDR3 is CASRGQVYGYTF. CDR3 coding DNA: TGTGCCAGCAGGGGACAGGTCTATGGCTACACCTTC.

The chain carries TRBV4-1 and TRBJ2-1, with TRBD2 matching 12 bases. Germline CDR1 is MGHRA and CDR2 is YSYEKL. The CDR3 totals 16 residues. Trimming removed 0 bases from V and 7 bases from J; junction bases left unmatched: 4. CDR3 region: CASSQEGLAGGNEQFF. DNA for the CDR3: TGCGCCAGCAGCCAAGAAGGTCTAGCGGGGGGGAATGAGCAGTTCTTC.

This chain connects TRBV29-1 to TRBJ2-1; the D gene is possibly TRBD1 (6 bases). This CDR3 has 13 residues. Trimming took 6 bases from V and 6 from J, leaving 15 bases between them. Germline loops: CDR1 SQVTM, CDR2 ANQGSEA. CDR3: CSVQTGQTNEQFF. As DNA, the CDR3 is TGCAGCGTCCAGACCGGACAGACCAATGAGCAGTTCTTC.

The chain recombines TRBV18 with TRBJ1-4; TRBD1 is a possible D gene (5 bases). Germline values: CDR1 KGHSH, CDR2 LQKENI. The CDR3 length is 13 residues. The V and J ends lost 0 bases and 8 bases respectively, with 7 bases between them. CDR3 coding DNA: TGTGCCAGCTCACCACCGTACAGGGAAAAACTGTTTTTT. This translates into CASSPPYREKLFF.

The gene calls are TRBV4-3 and TRBJ2-2, with 7 bases identical to TRBD1. V shed 3 bases and J 2 bases; nucleotides not matched to a gene: 6. The CDR3 spans 16 residues. CDR1 and CDR2 (germline): LGHNA, YSLEER. CDR3 protein: CASSQYTGVNTGELFF. Here the CDR3 DNA reads TGCGCCAGCAGCCAGTATACAGGGGTAAACACCGGGGAGCTGTTTTTT.

The rearrangement links TRBV19 to TRBJ1-1; no reliable D call. Trimming removed 4 bases from V and 2 bases from J, with 11 bases in between. Looked up from germline, CDR1 is LNHDA and CDR2 is SQIVND (reference sequence). The CDR3 extends over 14 amino acids. As DNA, the CDR3 is TGTGCCAGTAGTAAAACCGGGAGTAACACTGAAGCTTTCTTT. Its protein is CASSKTGSNTEAFF.

The chain joins TRBV28 to TRBJ2-2; a weak D match, TRBD2 (6 bases). CDR3 length: 14 amino acids. In germline, CDR1 is MDHEN, CDR2 SYDVKM. The V end was cut by 8 bases, the J end by 7 bases, with 17 bases between. The CDR3 loop reads CASSGTGTVGELFF. The CDR3 bases are TGTGCCAGCTCTGGGACTGGGACGGTCGGGGAGCTGTTTTTT.

This clone has only one observation. The chain carries TRBV13 and TRBJ1-1; possible D gene TRBD1, 5 bases. CDR3 size: 13 residues. V dropped 8 bases and J dropped 6 bases, with 16 bases sitting between them. Germline CDR1 PRHDT, CDR2 FYEKMQ (reference sequence). CDR3 sequence reads: CASSREGSAEAFF. The CDR3 region has the DNA TGTGCCAGCTCCCGGGAGGGGTCGGCTGAAGCTTTCTTT.

The chain recombines TRBV7-8 with TRBJ1-1, with a weak D call TRBD1 (5 bases). Germline CDR1 is SGHVS and CDR2 is FQNEAQ. The V gene lost 6 bases and the J gene lost 10 bases, with 21 bases spanning the gap. This CDR3 spans 14 amino acids. CDR3 in DNA: TGTGCCAGCAGGCAAACTACGGGGGGTAGGAGAGCTTTCTTT. It translates to CASRQTTGGRRAFF.

This clone showed up just a few times. V is TRBV25-1 and J is TRBJ2-7; 7 bases line up with TRBD2. After removal of 4 bases from V and 4 bases from J, the junction contained 4 bases not matched to a gene. Germline CDR1 and CDR2: MGHDK and SYGVNS. The CDR3 runs to 13 residues. The CDR3, as DNA: TGTGCCAGCAGTGGAGAGCGGGGATACGAGCAGTACGTC. Residues: CASSGERGYEQYV.

The genes are TRBV19 and TRBJ1-5; TRBD1 matches 8 bases. Looked up from germline, CDR1 is LNHDA and CDR2 is SQIVND (reference sequence). V gave up 5 bases and J gave up 2 bases; unmatched junction bases: 17. This CDR3 has 19 residues. Written as DNA, the CDR3 is TGTGCCAGTAGTCTCCCACCTGGGCAGGGGGCTAAAGGCAATCAGCCCCAGCATTTT. Protein sequence: CASSLPPGQGAKGNQPQHF. Variable domain in full (rest from reference TRBV19 and TRBJ1-5): DGGITQSPKYLFRKEGQNVTLSCEQNLNHDAMYWYRQDPGQGLRLIYYSQIVNDFQKGDIAEGYSVSREKKESFPLTVTSAQKNPTAFYLCASSLPPGQGAKGNQPQHFGDGTRLSIL.

V usage is TRBV18 and J usage is TRBJ2-5; 8 positions match TRBD2. Trimming removed 2 bases from V and 3 bases from J; junction bases left unmatched: 8. The CDR3 spans 16 residues. The germline V gene has CDR1 KGHSH and CDR2 LQKENI. CDR3 loop: CASSPKSTSGKETQYF. The CDR3 nucleotides read TGTGCCAGCTCACCAAAGAGCACTAGCGGAAAAGAGACCCAGTACTTC.

The V gene is TRBV5-6, the J gene TRBJ2-3, with 10 bases that match TRBD1. The trim removed 1 base at V and 5 bases at J, leaving 7 bases unmatched. This CDR3 has 16 amino acids. CDR1 SGHDT and CDR2 YYEEEE come from the germline V gene. CDR3: CASSLYPGQGLDTQYF. The CDR3 region has the DNA TGTGCCAGCAGCTTGTATCCGGGACAGGGGTTAGATACGCAGTATTTT.

J is TRBJ1-5 and V is TRBV15, with D unresolved. CDR3 length equals 17 residues. Germline V gene lookup returns CDR1 LNHNV and CDR2 YYDKDF (reference sequence). Trimming removed 0 bases from V and 1 base from J, with 13 bases in between. In DNA form, the CDR3 reads TGTGCCACCAGCAGAGATCGAGGCAGCAGAAGCAATCAGCCCCAGCATTTT. It specifies CATSRDRGSRSNQPQHF.

V usage is TRBV5-6 and J usage is TRBJ1-5, with D hard to call. CDR3 length: 13 amino acids. CDR1 SGHDT and CDR2 YYEEEE come from the germline V gene. The germline V and J ends were trimmed by 3 bases and 4 bases, with 8 bases remaining between them. CDR3 nucleotide sequence: TGTGCCAGCAGCTACGGGGAAAATCAGCCCCAGCATTTT. Its protein is CASSYGENQPQHF.

This chain uses TRBV27 with TRBJ1-2, with 10 bases identical to TRBD1. V lost 5 bases, J lost 3 bases, and 6 bases stayed unmatched. This CDR3 comprises 15 residues. Germline loops: CDR1 MNHEY, CDR2 SMNVEV (reference sequence). CDR3: CASSPWGTGDYGYTF. DNA for the CDR3: TGTGCCAGCAGTCCATGGGGGACAGGGGACTATGGCTACACCTTC.

The chain couples TRBV4-1 to TRBJ2-5; tentative D call: TRBD1 (6 bases). CDR3 size: 15 residues. The ends were cut back, 2 bases at V and 4 bases at J, with 14 bases in the middle. Germline assignment: CDR1 MGHRA and CDR2 YSYEKL. The CDR3, as DNA: TGCGCCAGCAGCCAATGCGAACAGGGAGCAGAGACCCAGTACTTC. This gives the protein CASSQCEQGAETQYF.